The sequence of this T cell receptor beta chain was determined in a study of response to subunit inactivated influenza vaccine. General study results and limits: Every seasonal influenza vaccination brings in few new T cells, the authors suggested.

CDR1 and CDR2 (germline): SGHRS, YFSETQ. The CDR3 loop spans 13 amino acids. Trimming took 5 bases from V and 2 from J; bases not matched to a gene: 3. TCRdb re-analysed the RT-PCR reads in MiXCR, keeping a single row per CDR3 protein. The sample includes a few hundred thousand distinct CDR3 sequences, around 15% of them seen just once. This clonotype has just a few counts. Antigen: not known. The chain uses TRBV5-1 and TRBJ1-2; TRBD1 aligns across 7 bases. The sequences come from PBMCs from blood, collected about 13 days after vaccination. This TCR was recovered from a man aged 50-59 years who received an inactivated influenza vaccine. The chain's CDR3 is CASRQDRNYGYTF. Here the CDR3 DNA reads TGCGCCAGCAGACAGGACAGGAACTATGGCTACACCTTC.